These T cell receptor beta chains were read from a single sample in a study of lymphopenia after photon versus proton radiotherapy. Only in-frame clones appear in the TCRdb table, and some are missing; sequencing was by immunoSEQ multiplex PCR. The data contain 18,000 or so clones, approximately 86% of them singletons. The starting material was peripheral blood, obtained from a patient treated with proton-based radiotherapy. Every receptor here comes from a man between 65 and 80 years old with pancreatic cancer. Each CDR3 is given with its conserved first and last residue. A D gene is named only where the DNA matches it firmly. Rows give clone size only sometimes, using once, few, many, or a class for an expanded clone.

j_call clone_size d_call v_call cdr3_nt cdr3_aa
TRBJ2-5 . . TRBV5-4 TGTGCCAGCAGCTTGGGGGAAGGGCGGGGAGAGACCCAGTACTTC CASSLGEGRGETQYF
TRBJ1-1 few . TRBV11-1 TGTGCCAGCAGCCCAGGTGTTCCGAATCTCTACACTGAAGCTTTCTTT CASSPGVPNLYTEAFF
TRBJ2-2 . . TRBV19 TGTGCCAGTACCTCGACGGGGGCCGGGGAGCTGTTTTTT CASTSTGAGELFF
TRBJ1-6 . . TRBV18 TGTGCCAGCTCCCGTAGACCTATTGAGAGTTCACCCCTCCACTTT CASSRRPIESSPLHF
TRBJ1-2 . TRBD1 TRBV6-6 TGTGCCAGCAGTTACACAGGGACAGTCGCTGGCTACACCTTC CASSYTGTVAGYTF
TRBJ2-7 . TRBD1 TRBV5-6 TGTGCCAGCAGCTTCTATTTAGGGGGACAGACGATCTACGAGCAGTACTTC CASSFYLGGQTIYEQYF
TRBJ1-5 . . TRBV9 TGTGCCAGCAGCGTCGAAACAGGGCCCGGGGAGCCCCAGCATTTT CASSVETGPGEPQHF
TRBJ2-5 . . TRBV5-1 TGCGCCAGCAGCTTGGGAATAACAGGGTATAATGAGACCCAGTACTTC CASSLGITGYNETQYF
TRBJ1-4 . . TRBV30 TGTGCCTGGAGTTGGACTTCAACTAATGAAAAACTGTTTTTT CAWSWTSTNEKLFF
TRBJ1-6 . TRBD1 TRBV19 TGTGCCAGTAGACCTGGGGACAGCGCCAATTCACCCCTCCACTTT CASRPGDSANSPLHF
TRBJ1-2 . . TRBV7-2 TGTGCCAGCAGCTTAGGGCCATCGCGTGGCTACACCTTC CASSLGPSRGYTF
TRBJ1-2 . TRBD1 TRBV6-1 TGTGCCAGCATCTCGACAGGGGGCGCGGGTGGCTACACCTTC CASISTGGAGGYTF
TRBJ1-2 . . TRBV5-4 TGTGCCAGCAGCTTGGGGGGTCAGGGGCTCGGCTATGGCTACACCTTC CASSLGGQGLGYGYTF
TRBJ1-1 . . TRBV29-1 TGCAGCGCTGGCGAGGGTCGCCGGAGGGTAGCTTTCTTT CSAGEGRRRVAFF
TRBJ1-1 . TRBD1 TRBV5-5 TGTGCCAGCAACTTCAGGGGGCTTGATGCTGAAGCTTTCTTT CASNFRGLDAEAFF
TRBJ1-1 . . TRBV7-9 TGTGCCAGCAGCTTAACACAGGGGAACACTGAAGCTTTCTTT CASSLTQGNTEAFF
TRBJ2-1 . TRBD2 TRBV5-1 TGCGCCAGCAGCCCTCCGAGGGCAGCGGGAGGGCCAAATGAGCAGTTCTTC CASSPPRAAGGPNEQFF
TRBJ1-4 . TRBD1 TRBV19 TGTGCCAGTACCCCGGACAGGGCTAATGAAAAACTGTTTTTT CASTPDRANEKLFF
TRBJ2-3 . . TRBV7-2 TGTGCCAGCAGCTTAGGGCTTAAGATTAGCACAGATACGCAGTATTTT CASSLGLKISTDTQYF
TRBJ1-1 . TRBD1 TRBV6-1 TGTGCCAGCAGTGAAACAGGGGCGGACACTGAAGCTTTCTTT CASSETGADTEAFF
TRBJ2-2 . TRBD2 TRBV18 TGTGCCAGCTCTCCCGGGACTAGCGGGACCGGGGAGCTGTTTTTT CASSPGTSGTGELFF
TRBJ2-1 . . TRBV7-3 TGTGCCAGCAGCTCCCAGGGGACGGGGCGGGATGAGCAGTTCTTC CASSSQGTGRDEQFF
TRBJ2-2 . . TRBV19 TGTGCCAGTAGGAGGCCGGGAGTGGGAACCGGGGAGCTGTTTTTT CASRRPGVGTGELFF
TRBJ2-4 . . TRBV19 TGTGCCAGTAGTTTAGGGGGAGGAAACATTCAGTACTTC CASSLGGGNIQYF
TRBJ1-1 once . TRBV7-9 TGTGCCAGCACGACGGACAGTCGAAACACTGAAGCTTTCTTT CASTTDSRNTEAFF
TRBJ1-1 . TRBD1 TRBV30 TGTGCCTGGAGTCAAGACAGGGTCCATTTGAACACTGAAGCTTTCTTT CAWSQDRVHLNTEAFF
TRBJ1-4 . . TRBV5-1 TGCGCCAGCAGCTTGGGGGGAGCTAATGAAAAACTGTTTTTT CASSLGGANEKLFF
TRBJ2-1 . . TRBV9 TGTGCCAGCAGCAACGGACGGGTATACAATGAGCAGTTCTTC CASSNGRVYNEQFF
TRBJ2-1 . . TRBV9 TGTGCCAGCAGCGTAGATGACGGGAACTACAATGAGCAGTTCTTC CASSVDDGNYNEQFF
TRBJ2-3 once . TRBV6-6 TGTGCCAGCAGTTACCCGAGGACCAGCACAGATACGCAGTATTTT CASSYPRTSTDTQYF
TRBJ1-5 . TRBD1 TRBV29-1 TGCAGCGTTGGAACAGGGGGCAATCAGCCCCAGCATTTT CSVGTGGNQPQHF
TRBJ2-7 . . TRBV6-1 TGTGCCAGCAGTGAAGATTGGCCAGGGGACTACGAGCAGTACTTC CASSEDWPGDYEQYF
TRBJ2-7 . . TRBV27 TGTGCCAGCAGTACCAAATCTTTCGACGAGCAGTACTTC CASSTKSFDEQYF
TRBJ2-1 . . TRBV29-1 TGCAGCGCAAGGGACTCCTACAATGAGCAGTTCTTC CSARDSYNEQFF
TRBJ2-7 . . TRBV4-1 TGCGCCAGCAGCCCTGGTGATAGCAGCTACGAGCAGTACTTC CASSPGDSSYEQYF
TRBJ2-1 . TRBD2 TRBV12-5 TGTGCTAGTGGTTTAGAGCGGGGGGGCAGGAATGAGCAGTTCTTC CASGLERGGRNEQFF
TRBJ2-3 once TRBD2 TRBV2 TGTGCCAGCAGTTTAGCGGGGGTTTCCACAGATACGCAGTATTTT CASSLAGVSTDTQYF
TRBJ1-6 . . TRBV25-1 TGTGCCAGCAGAGGGGGGGGGAGAGCCTATAATTCACCCCTCCACTTT CASRGGGRAYNSPLHF
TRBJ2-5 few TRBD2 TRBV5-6 TGTGCCAGCAGCTTCTCTAGCGGAGGAGAGACCCAGTACTTC CASSFSSGGETQYF
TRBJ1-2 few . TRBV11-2 TGTGCCAGCAGCTTAGTATGGTATGGTGGCTACACCTTC CASSLVWYGGYTF
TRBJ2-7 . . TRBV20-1 TGCAGTGCCCTTGCTCTCGCCGAGCAGTACTTC CSALALAEQYF
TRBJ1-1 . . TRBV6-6 TGTGCCAGCAGTTACTCAGGGGAAACTGAAGCTTTCTTT CASSYSGETEAFF
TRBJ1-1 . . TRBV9 TGTGCCAGCAAACGTAGCGGAAACACTGAAGCTTTCTTT CASKRSGNTEAFF
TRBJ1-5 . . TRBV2 TGTGCCAGCAGGGGAAGAGGTACCAATCAGCCCCAGCATTTT CASRGRGTNQPQHF
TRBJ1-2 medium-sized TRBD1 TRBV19 TGTGCCAGTACCCGGGCAGACAGGGAGTATGGCTACACCTTC CASTRADREYGYTF
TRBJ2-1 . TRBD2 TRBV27 TGTGCCAGCAGTTTATTAAGTAGCGGGAGGGCGAGAAATGAGCAGTTCTTC CASSLLSSGRARNEQFF